This note documents a single T cell receptor beta chain sequence. Looked up from germline, CDR1 is LGHDT and CDR2 is YNNKEL (reference sequence). This CDR3 has 14 residues. The ends were cut back, 0 bases at V and 8 bases at J, with 13 bases in the middle. This table comes from immunoSEQ multiplex PCR, and its TCRdb copy is limited to in-frame clones, with some not included. The sample records fewer than 90,000 clones, around nine tenths being singletons. The data belong to a study of control samples from healthy donors and cancer patients. Sequenced: PBMCs. This TCR came from a woman aged 55-70 years with head and neck cancer. The chain links TRBV3-1 (or the pseudogene TRBV3-2) to TRBJ1-1, with D hard to call. CDR3 nucleotides: TGTGCCAGCAGCCAAGATCTCGGGATCGAGGAAGCTTTCTTT. Residues: CASSQDLGIEEAFF.